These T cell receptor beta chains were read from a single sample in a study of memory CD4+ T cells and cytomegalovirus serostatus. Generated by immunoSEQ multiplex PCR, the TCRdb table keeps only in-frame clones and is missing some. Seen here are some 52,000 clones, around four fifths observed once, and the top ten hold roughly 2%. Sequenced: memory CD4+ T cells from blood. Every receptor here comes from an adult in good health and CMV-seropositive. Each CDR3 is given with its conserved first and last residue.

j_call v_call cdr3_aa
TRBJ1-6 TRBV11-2 CASSSTGNSPLHF
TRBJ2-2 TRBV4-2 CASGGQGGTGELFF
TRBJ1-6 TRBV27 CASSLFGQGDNSPLHF
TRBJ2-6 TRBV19 CASSMRTGYSGANVLTF
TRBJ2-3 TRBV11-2 CASSLEGQAGNTDTQYF
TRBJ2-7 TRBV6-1 CASRDWLATYEQYF
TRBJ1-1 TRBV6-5 CASSFAPGTSTEAFF
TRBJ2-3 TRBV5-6 CASSLAGAYTDTQYF
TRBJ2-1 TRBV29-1 CSVGLGAGHSYNEQFF
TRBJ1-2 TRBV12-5 CASGLEYYGYTF
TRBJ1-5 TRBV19 CASSILDRGYQPQHF
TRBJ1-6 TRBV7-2 CASSLIGGQGRSYNSPLHF
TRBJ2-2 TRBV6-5 CASSYSGTWGTGELFF
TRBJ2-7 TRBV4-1 CASSPRTEPYEQYF
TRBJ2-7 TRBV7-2 CASSLGLAGVRSYEQYF
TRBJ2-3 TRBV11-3 CASSGGWRDTDTQYF
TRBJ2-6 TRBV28 CASSSLSSGANVLTF
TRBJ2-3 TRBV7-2 CASNPGPSAHTQYF
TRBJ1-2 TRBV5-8 CASARTGNYGYTF
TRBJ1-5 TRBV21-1 CASPGGGRDDQPQHF
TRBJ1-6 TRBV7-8 CASSYWQSPLHF
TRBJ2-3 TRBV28 CASSLDLTNTDTQYF
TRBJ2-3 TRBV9 CASSATSTDTQYF
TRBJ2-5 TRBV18 CASSRDVQETQYF
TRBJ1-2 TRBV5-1 CASSLDHGYTF
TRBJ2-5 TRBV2 CASRETSGGPETQYF
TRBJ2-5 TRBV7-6 CASSLGQLETQYF
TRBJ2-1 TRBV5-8 CASSDEQGRYYNEQFF
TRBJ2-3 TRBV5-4 CASSLDGLETDTQYF
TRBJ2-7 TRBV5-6 CASSLVGPYEQYF
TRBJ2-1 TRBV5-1 CASSGGPGGPYNEQFF
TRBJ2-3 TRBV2 CASRWTRTSTDTQYF
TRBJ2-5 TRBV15 CATSRDARGEETQYF
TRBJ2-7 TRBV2 CASSGRANNYEQYF
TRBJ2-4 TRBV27 CASSPRREGNKNIQYF
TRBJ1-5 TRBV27 CASSPHRDFSNQPQHF
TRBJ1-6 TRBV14 CASSQVYGGNSPLHF
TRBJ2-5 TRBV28 CASSSPGDRPQETQYF
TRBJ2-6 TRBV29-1 CSVGVGPTAISGANVLTF
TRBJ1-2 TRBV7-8 CASSPGSRGGYTF
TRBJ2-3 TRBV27 CASSRPSTDTQYF